The source of this T cell receptor beta chain is a study of shared clonotypes between healthy human individuals. Study-wide points: Among donors, the sharing of clonotypes was expected to be influenced by sequencing depth.

A note on this clone: Antigen unknown.

Here immunoSEQ multiplex PCR was the method, and the copy in TCRdb shows in-frame clones only, minus some. The table lists 2 million to 3 million clones, 80% to 95% of them singletons. Trimming took off 2 bases at V and 8 bases at J, with 14 bases between the two ends. This CDR3 has 14 amino acids. Germline CDR1 SGHRS, CDR2 YFSETQ. This clonotype was obtained from a man in his late teens or twenties in good health. Some clones in this sample may be carry-over from other donors' samples. The specimen sequenced was naive CD4+ T cells from PBMCs. Subset defined: CD45RA+ positively selected. The J gene is TRBJ2-1, the V gene TRBV5-1; D remains ambiguous. The CDR3 DNA is TGCGCCAGCAGCTTCTCTGGGTTTTCAGATGAGCAGTTCTTC. Its translation is CASSFSGFSDEQFF.